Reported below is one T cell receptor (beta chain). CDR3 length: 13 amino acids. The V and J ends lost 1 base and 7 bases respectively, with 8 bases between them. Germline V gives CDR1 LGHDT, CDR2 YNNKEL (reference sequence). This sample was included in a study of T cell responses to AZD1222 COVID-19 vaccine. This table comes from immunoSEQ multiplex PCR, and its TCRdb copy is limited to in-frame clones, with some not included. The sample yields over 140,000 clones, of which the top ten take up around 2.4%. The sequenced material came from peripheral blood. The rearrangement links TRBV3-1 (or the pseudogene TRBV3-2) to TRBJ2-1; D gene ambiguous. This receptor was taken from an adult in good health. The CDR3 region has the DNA TGTGCCAGCAGCCAAGGATGGGCGAATGAGCAGTTCTTC. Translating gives CASSQGWANEQFF.